Listed below are T cell receptor beta chains from one sample, sequenced in a study of CD8 T cells in ankylosing spondylitis. TCRdb re-called the 5' RACE reads with MiXCR, one entry per CDR3 protein. Altogether 200,000 to 250,000 distinct CDR3 sequences are present, roughly 25% being singletons, with the ten largest covering approximately 6.6%. What was sequenced was blood, either unsorted or a sorted T cell fraction (not recorded which). These receptors were collected from a male donor with ankylosing spondylitis or in good health (not recorded which). Both conserved end residues are part of each CDR3. The D gene is left open where the match is weak. Size is stated for part of the rows, as once, few or many counts, or as a class when the clone is expanded.

TRBV20-1	.	TRBJ1-4	.	CSARETGNEKLFF	TGCAGTGCTAGAGAAACAGGAAATGAAAAACTGTTTTTT
TRBV5-1	TRBD1	TRBJ2-6	.	CASSFQGAPTQRSGANVLTF	TGCGCCAGCAGCTTTCAGGGGGCACCAACCCAACGGTCAGGGGCCAACGTCCTGACTTTC
TRBV10-3	.	TRBJ2-1	few	CAISVSIETKNEQFF	TGTGCCATCAGTGTCAGTATCGAGACGAAGAATGAGCAGTTCTTC
TRBV5-6	TRBD1	TRBJ2-5	few	CASRWTGSETQYF	TGTGCCAGCAGATGGACAGGGAGCGAGACCCAGTACTTC
TRBV4-2	TRBD2	TRBJ2-1	few	CASSQGSSGNNEQFF	TGTGCCAGCAGCCAAGGGTCTAGCGGGAACAATGAGCAGTTCTTC
TRBV28	.	TRBJ1-1	many	CASNLSGGLTAFF	TGTGCCAGCAATCTTTCGGGGGGGCTTACAGCTTTCTTT
TRBV18	.	TRBJ2-7	many	CASSPGSGPSYEQYF	TGTGCCAGCTCACCAGGAAGCGGCCCCTCCTACGAGCAGTACTTC
TRBV20-1	.	TRBJ1-2	many	CSARDAGLVYGYTF	TGCAGTGCGAGAGATGCAGGGCTCGTCTATGGCTACACCTTC
TRBV20-1	TRBD2	TRBJ2-7	many	CSAGRTSGIYEQYF	TGCAGTGCTGGAAGGACTAGCGGGATCTACGAGCAGTACTTC
TRBV20-1	TRBD1	TRBJ2-7	.	CSADPPGGQGVYEQYF	TGCAGTGCCGACCCTCCGGGGGGACAGGGCGTCTACGAGCAGTACTTC
TRBV6-2/TRBV6-3	TRBD1	TRBJ1-5	many	CASSPTRQGSNQPQHF	TGTGCCAGCAGTCCTACTCGACAGGGTAGCAATCAGCCCCAGCATTTT
TRBV18	TRBD1	TRBJ2-2	.	CASSPTGTGGTGELFF	TGTGCCAGCTCACCGACGGGGACAGGGGGCACCGGGGAGCTGTTTTTT